This T cell receptor beta chain emerged from a study of T-cell memory formation after mild COVID-19. Study outcomes and limitations: Second-wave clones peaking on day 37 lacked confirmed SARS-CoV-2 specificity. Of the contracting clones, CD4+ ones lay mainly in CM and EM, and CD8+ ones in EMRA. Contracting clones from day 15 to 85 had balanced CD4/CD8; later expanders favoured CD4+.

This clonotype was seen a handful of times. Its specificity is not known. TCR alpha and TCR beta cDNA libraries carrying sample barcodes and UMIs came from 5'RACE with constant-segment primers. Using its own MiXCR run on the 5' RACE reads, TCRdb lists one record per CDR3 protein. The profile shows more than 350,000 distinct CDR3 sequences, around a fifth of them singletons. J lost 7 bases, V lost 0 bases, and 5 bases had no gene match. CDR1 LNHNV and CDR2 YYDKDF come from the germline V gene (reference sequence). The CDR3 runs to 15 residues. This clonotype was obtained from an adult woman who had mild COVID-19 (a few samples of this study predate the infection). Cell type and time point are not known. The sample comprised PBMCs or a T cell subset sorted from them (not recorded which). The chain combines TRBV15 with TRBJ1-5, with 8 bases that match TRBD1. The CDR3 region is CATSRDGQGLQPQHF. DNA for the CDR3: TGTGCCACCAGCAGAGACGGACAGGGCCTCCAGCCCCAGCATTTT. Full variable domain (rest looked up from reference TRBV15 and TRBJ1-5): DAMVIQNPRYQVTQFGKPVTLSCSQTLNHNVMYWYQQKSSQAPKLLFHYYDKDFNNEADTPDNFQSRRPNTSFCFLDIRSPGLGDTAMYLCATSRDGQGLQPQHFGDGTRLSIL.